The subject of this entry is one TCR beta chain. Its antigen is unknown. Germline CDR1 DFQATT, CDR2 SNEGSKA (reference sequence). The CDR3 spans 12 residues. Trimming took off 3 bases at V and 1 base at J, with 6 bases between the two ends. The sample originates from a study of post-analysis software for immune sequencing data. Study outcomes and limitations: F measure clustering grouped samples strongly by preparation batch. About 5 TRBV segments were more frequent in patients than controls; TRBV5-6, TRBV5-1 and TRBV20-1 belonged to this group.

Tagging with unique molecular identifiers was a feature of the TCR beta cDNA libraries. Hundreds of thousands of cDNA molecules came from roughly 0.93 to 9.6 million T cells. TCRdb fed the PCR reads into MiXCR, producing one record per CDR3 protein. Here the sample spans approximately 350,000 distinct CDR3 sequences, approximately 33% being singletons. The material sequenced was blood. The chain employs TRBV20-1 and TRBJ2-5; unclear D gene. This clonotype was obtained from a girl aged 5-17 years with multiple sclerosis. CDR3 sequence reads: CSARATQETQYF. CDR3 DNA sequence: TGCAGTGCTAGGGCGACCCAAGAGACCCAGTACTTC.